A selection of T cell receptor beta chains follows, all from one sample in a study of regulatory T cells in long-lasting Graves disease. TCRdb re-called the multiplex PCR reads with MiXCR, one entry per CDR3 protein. This sample has about 460,000 distinct CDR3 sequences, with 20% to 25% found just once. Sequencing used peripheral blood mononuclear cells (PBMCs), obtained when the disease was refractory, from a patient treated with antithyroid drugs. All receptors derive from a female donor with Graves disease. Both conserved end residues are part of each CDR3. D genes are given only for firm matches. Rows give clone size only sometimes, using once, few, many, or a class for an expanded clone.

TRBV2 | TRBD1 | many | CASSEDPGQIYEQYF
TRBV27 | NA | many | CASSYAYDQPQHF
TRBV9 | NA | few | CASSVGTNSNQPQHF
TRBV25-1 | NA | many | CASSERRGWDTEAFF
TRBV29-1 | NA | many | CSASDGRVDYTF
TRBV7-2 | TRBD2 | many | CASSTIAGGGETQYF
TRBV29-1 | NA | many | CSVREDQYEQYF
TRBV7-9 | TRBD2 | few | CASSREGGGYEQYF
TRBV10-3 | NA | NA | CAISEVGANTGELFF
TRBV12-3/TRBV12-4 | NA | many | CASSLGNGNQPQHF
TRBV20-1 | NA | few | CSAQQGQETQYF
TRBV2 | NA | many | CASSEGMGFQPQHF
TRBV20-1 | TRBD1 | many | CSARDPGQGTTEAFF
TRBV28 | TRBD1 | NA | CASTNHRGQGAGELFF
TRBV6-2/TRBV6-3 | TRBD1 | NA | CASSAPGQGAHGYTF
TRBV12-3/TRBV12-4 | TRBD1 | many | CASSRTGGGNEAFF
TRBV29-1 | NA | NA | CSGRRGSYEQYF
TRBV11-2 | NA | many | CASSLDLGVPSGKNIQYF
TRBV6-1 | TRBD1 | many | CASSERGQGFGYTF
TRBV6-5 | TRBD1 | many | CASSWDREVRTEAFF
TRBV19 | NA | many | CASGEYATLYGYTF
TRBV7-9 | NA | NA | CASSFSVRTDGSPLHF
TRBV24-1 | NA | many | CATELDTQYF
TRBV6-1 | TRBD1 | many | CASRPTGQSYGYTF
TRBV7-8 | NA | many | CASSLGVGAVYEQYF
TRBV6-2/TRBV6-3 | TRBD2 | few | CASSYSGGRGETQYF
TRBV28 | TRBD2 | many | CASSGLAGHSYEQYF
TRBV20-1 | TRBD2 | NA | CSPRLAGVRETQYF
TRBV6-6 | TRBD2 | NA | CASSYSLFRGRELETQYF
TRBV28 | TRBD1 | few | CASNHRGRENEQYF
TRBV5-1 | TRBD1 | NA | CASSFGGTGAYEQYF
TRBV18 | NA | few | CASSPPVGNQPQHF
TRBV9 | NA | few | CASSVMGGAGNTIYF
TRBV28 | NA | many | CASVMNTEAFF
TRBV19 | NA | few | CASSKGGTEAFF
TRBV7-2 | NA | NA | CASSLSRQSAPLHF
TRBV11-2 | NA | many | CASAGQGRQETQYF
TRBV29-1 | NA | few | CSAGATYGYTF
TRBV7-3 | NA | few | CASSLGEAAGNEKLFF
TRBV5-5 | NA | few | CASSLSGRHKNIQYF
TRBV6-5 | TRBD2 | many | CASSYPSGRGTQYF
TRBV14 | NA | few | CASSQYDEQYF
TRBV7-8 | NA | many | CASSRNRDTEAFF
TRBV30 | NA | NA | CAWTGSNTIYF
TRBV6-2/TRBV6-3 | NA | NA | CASSEAPPLSGNTIYF
TRBV7-8 | NA | many | CASSSGWPSPGGELFF
TRBV7-3 | TRBD2 | NA | CASSFLAGGLQETQYF
TRBV12-3/TRBV12-4 | NA | many | CASSRVGLVRGNYGYTF
TRBV19 | NA | NA | CASSMFWGSDTGELFF
TRBV28 | TRBD1 | many | CASWTGNGYTF
TRBV30 | NA | once | CASRPDAGELFF
TRBV20-1 | NA | many | CSAREQGDTEAFF
TRBV2 | NA | many | CASRINRELNVNEQYF
TRBV9 | TRBD1 | few | CASSVGTGAHTEAFF
TRBV2 | TRBD2 | NA | CASGSGRRNEQFF